This entry describes one T cell receptor (beta chain). This clone occurred a few times. Its antigen is not yet known. No per-base quality is available; no much larger clone lies one base away. Other DNA sequences in the same sample also yield this CDR3. The intended sense of this specimen's treatment or condition label: high-dose cyclophosphamide on days +3 and +4 as single-agent GVHD prophylaxis. Patients in the PTCy group got busulfan and fludarabine conditioning, a marrow graft from a related or unrelated donor, and cyclophosphamide on days +3 and +4. PTCy-treated patients came from a prospective multi-institutional clinical trial. Peripheral blood and bone marrow mononuclear cells were isolated by Ficoll-Hypaque density centrifugation and were cryopreserved. Deletion took 6 bases off V and 4 bases off J, with a span of 20 bases between the germline ends. Per the germline V gene, SGDLS is the CDR1 and YYNGEE is the CDR2. Inclusive of the bounding cysteine and phenylalanine, the CDR3 is 15 residues long. Only the CDR3 region is kept as DNA, spanning 45 bases read in frame from base 1.

The sample comes from a study of T cells after posttransplantation cyclophosphamide (dated by TCRdb to the mid-2010s). Concerning the study at large: The study tracked T cell repertoire reconstitution by TRB sequencing after myeloablative bone marrow transplantation using posttransplantation cyclophosphamide as GVHD prophylaxis. Because TRA and TRB clonality correlated tightly in roughly nine samples, the subsequent TCR analyses were limited to TRB only. Antigen receptor sequencing covered samples from a few dozen PTCy-treated patients and about 17 of their related bone marrow donors. In 3 patients, up to about 3 additional blood samples taken between 2 and 5.2 years after transplant also underwent TRB sequencing, as did pretransplant blood from 4 patients. Public TRB sequences were compared against a database of over 3,500 sequences linked to responses to pathogens, tumor antigens, self-antigens and alloantigens. Blood from every one of the approximately 37 PTCy patients who had 1-year posttransplant specimens underwent TRB sequencing. What the work shows at the level of the full study, not this receptor alone: Donor-recipient similarity was low at 1-2 months but increased during the first year, and donor CD8+ memory clones often dominated later blood repertoires. The TRB repertoires of T cells infiltrating skin or the GI tract showed only limited overlap with the TRB repertoires found in blood. Across roughly 45 patients, recipient CMV seropositivity and CMV reactivation were highly associated with TRB clonality; PTCy diversity was similar to CNI/methotrexate controls.

TRB sequencing was run on genomic DNA with either the immunoSEQ assay at survey resolution or the hsTCRB kit. The study's own analysis went as follows. The immunoSEQ software was used for initial read processing, and the LymphoSeq R package was used for repertoire analyses. Clonality was calculated as 1 minus normalized Shannon entropy, and the Gini coefficient was also calculated for each TRB dataset. Phenotypes of unsorted samples were inferred by mapping TRB sequences from sorted subsets of the recipient or donor onto unsorted samples of the same recipient. Entries here come from immuneACCESS through TCRdb and include only in-frame sequences with V and J called. Some clones fail to appear in such tables; in the studies checked, an unresolved V gene covers under half of the shortfall, and the cause of the remainder is unknown. Clone size and V and J calls were adopted from that table, with D and trimming inferred from the DNA. The sample comprises about 3,100 clones, and every one was counted more than once. Around 26% of the sample goes to the ten largest clones.

Sequencing was performed on PBMCs, taken 84 days after allogeneic stem cell transplant with posttransplant cyclophosphamide. The chain couples TRBV9 to TRBJ2-7; a tentative D call is TRBD1 (5 bases match). This sequence was found in a female patient aged 40 to 50 who received an allogeneic stem cell transplant from a related donor, was CMV-positive, and had no GVHD. Once a transplant has taken place, some T cells may be donor derived. The nucleotides read TGTGCCAGCATCTTCAAACAGGAGACGGCATACGAGCAGTACTTC. This is translated as CASIFKQETAYEQYF.